This TCR beta chain was sequenced during a study of graft-versus-host responses after intestinal transplantation. Overall study context: As for transplant type, recipients had multivisceral, liver-intestinal, or isolated intestinal grafts. Every one of the recipients received anti-thymocyte globulin induction and afterwards took tacrolimus and steroids for around three years.

This clone occurred once. Its antigen is undetermined. This table comes from immunoSEQ multiplex PCR, and its TCRdb copy is limited to in-frame clones, with some not included. The sample shows around 50,000 clones, around nine tenths of them seen only once. Losses at the gene ends were 0 bases for V and 3 bases for J; bases not matched to a gene: 5. CDR1 and CDR2 from the germline V gene are MGHRA and YSYEKL. This CDR3 has 17 amino acids. Whole-study results and caveats: Allograft clonal ratios (graft-versus-host to host-versus-graft) were high in patients who had graft-donor T cell macrochimerism. Peak levels of circulating GvH clones tracked with early post-transplant HvG declines.

The TCR was taken from a human patient who received an intestinal transplant, so some T cells may come from the graft donor. The sequencing used PBMCs, collected 26 days after transplant. The chain couples TRBV4-1 to TRBJ2-3; 11 bases agree with TRBD2. CDR3 in amino acids: CASSQDPASGRTDTQYF. CDR3 DNA sequence: TGCGCCAGCAGCCAAGATCCGGCTAGCGGGAGGACAGATACGCAGTATTTT.